This T cell receptor beta chain was retrieved from a study of shared clonotypes between healthy human individuals. Study-level background: Each donor's CD8 memory used one plate, CD8 naive two, each CD4 subset three.

As to this clone: Its specificity is unknown.

This table comes from immunoSEQ multiplex PCR, and its TCRdb copy is limited to in-frame clones, with some not included. Of hundreds of thousands of clones listed, approximately 95% were seen once; the top ten hold 0.05% to 0.07%. Each sample came from a Caucasian adult donor living in Nashville, Tennessee. After removal of 5 bases from V and 8 bases from J, the junction contained 9 bases not matched to a gene. The CDR3 spans 13 residues. Germline lookup yields CDR1 SGHRS and CDR2 YFSETQ. General study results and limits: When compared with the clonotypes that were shared by all four sorted-subset donors, the non-shared clonotypes turned out to have lower generation probabilities.

The clonotype was recovered from a woman in her 30s in good health. The sequenced material came from naive CD4+ T cells sorted from blood. The subset: CD45RA+ positively selected. The gene calls are TRBV5-1 and TRBJ1-2; 7 bases match TRBD1. As DNA, the CDR3 is TGCGCCAGCAGTCAAGACAGGGTGATCGGCTACACCTTC. Its protein is CASSQDRVIGYTF.